The present entry profiles one T cell receptor (beta chain) with its context. What it recognizes is unknown. The data stem from a study of T cells in localized non-small cell lung cancer. Germline-derived CDR1 and CDR2 are SEHNR and FQNEAQ (reference sequence). The CDR3 is 16 residues long. V shed 5 bases, J shed 1 base, and the junction held 6 bases outside the gene matches. The protocol was immunoSEQ multiplex PCR, while the TCRdb copy is restricted to in-frame clones and leaves out a portion. The data show approximately 16,000 clones, with 75% to 90% seen just once and approximately 4% held by the top ten. Study-wide points: Overall survival was longer when the density of T cells in the blood was higher.

The chain has TRBV7-9 and TRBJ2-2; 8 bases fit TRBD1. The sequence was collected from a woman aged 35 to 75 with stage I lung adenocarcinoma. Source: peripheral blood, taken before any cancer treatment. The CDR3 is CASSETGAGNTGELFF. CDR3 coding DNA: TGTGCCAGCAGCGAGACAGGGGCGGGGAACACCGGGGAGCTGTTTTTT. Based on the CDR3 plus reference TRBV7-9 and TRBJ2-2, the full variable domain is DTGVSQNPRHKITKRGQNVTFRCDPISEHNRLYWYRQTLGQGPEFLTYFQNEAQLEKSRLLSDRFSAERPKGSFSTLEIQRTEQGDSAMYLCASSETGAGNTGELFFGEGSRLTVL.